Below are 8 T cell receptor beta chains sequenced from a single sample in a study of metastatic and nonmetastatic thyroid tumors. All patients reached thyroid surgery having received no treatment beforehand. TCRdb re-clonotyped the PCR reads via MiXCR. In the table there are about 20,000 clones, around 33% of which are singletons. The specimen sequenced was tumor tissue. The receptors here all came from a female donor with papillary thyroid cancer or a benign thyroid nodule (not recorded which). Some clones in this sample may be carry-over from other donors' samples.

The sample holds a few counts of this clone. V usage is TRBV12-3 or TRBV12-4 and J usage is TRBJ2-7; 8 nucleotides agree with TRBD2. This CDR3 has 13 residues. The V segment lost 5 bases and the J segment 4 bases; nucleotides outside the gene matches: 4. DNA for the CDR3: TGTGCCAGCAGTGAGGGACTAGAATACGAGCAGTACTTC. It codes for CASSEGLEYEQYF.

This clone was seen more than once but under ten times. The CDR3 loop is CASSGTELLSGNTIYF. The CDR3 DNA reads as TGTGCCAGCAGCGGGACAGAATTGCTCTCTGGAAACACCATATATTTT. V and J are TRBV12-3 or TRBV12-4 and TRBJ1-3, with TRBD1 identical over 7 bases. With V trimmed by 6 bases and J by 0 bases, 8 bases remained unmatched. The CDR3 loop spans 16 amino acids.

In this sample, this clone turned up a few times. It is unclear where the CDR3 begins or ends on the DNA, so no DNA is shown, and the CDR3 is as TCRdb lists it. The chain has TRBV27 and TRBJ2-5; TRBD2 is taken as the D call from the table, unchecked against the DNA. The CDR3 region is 14 residues in length, termini included. Germline CDR1 is MNHEY and CDR2 is SMNVEV (reference sequence). The CDR3 reads CASTPVGPGETQYF.

The chain employs TRBV6-1 and TRBJ1-3; D is ambiguous. The CDR3 spans 11 residues. Trimming removed 8 bases from V and 3 bases from J, with 5 bases in between. The germline gives CDR1 MNHNS, CDR2 SASEGT. The CDR3 bases are TGTGCCAGCGCCGGTGGAAACACCATATATTTT. Translated, it gives CASAGGNTIYF.

The V gene is TRBV6-2 or TRBV6-3, the J gene TRBJ2-7; D may be TRBD1 or TRBD2 (5 bases each). This CDR3 comprises 14 residues. CDR1 is MNHEY, CDR2 SVGEGT, per germline. Between the trimmed V and J ends, which lost 5 bases and 9 bases, there was a span of 20 bases. The CDR3 DNA follows: TGTGCCAGCAGTATAACTTGGGGGTCATTGGTGCAGTACTTC. This translates into CASSITWGSLVQYF.

J is TRBJ1-2 and V is TRBV3-1, with TRBD1 as a possible D gene (5 bases). The CDR3 has 19 amino acids. CDR1 is LGHDT and CDR2 is YNNKEL in the germline V gene (reference sequence). Trimming left V 4 bases short and J 2 bases short, with 26 bases between. CDR3 amino acids: CASSPRGVLRREVNYGYTF. CDR3 bases: TGTGCCAGCAGCCCGCGGGGGGTTCTACGTAGAGAAGTAAACTATGGCTACACCTTC.

The sample holds a few counts of this clone. The chain joins TRBV12-3 or TRBV12-4 to TRBJ2-7, with D uncertain. CDR3 length equals 13 residues. Between the trimmed V and J ends, which lost 8 bases and 2 bases, there was a span of 13 bases. The CDR3 sequence is CASGPRQAYEQYF. DNA of the CDR3: TGTGCCAGCGGTCCGAGACAAGCCTACGAGCAGTACTTC.

The V call is TRBV11-2, the J call TRBJ1-6, with a possible D match to TRBD1 (5 bases). With 3 bases removed from V and 7 bases from J, the gap between germline ends came to 10 bases. Germline V gene data show CDR1 as SGHAT and CDR2 as FQNNGV. CDR3 length: 14 amino acids. CDR3: CASSFGDGNSPLHF. DNA for the CDR3: TGTGCCAGCAGCTTCGGGGACGGGAATTCACCCCTCCACTTT.